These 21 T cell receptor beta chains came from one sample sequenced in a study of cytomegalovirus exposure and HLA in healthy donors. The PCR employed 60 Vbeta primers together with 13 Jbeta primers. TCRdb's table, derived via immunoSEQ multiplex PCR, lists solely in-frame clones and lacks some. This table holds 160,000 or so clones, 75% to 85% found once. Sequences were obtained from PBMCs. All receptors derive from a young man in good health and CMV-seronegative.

CDR3 bases: TGTGCCAGCAGTAAACAGGCAAACTATGGCTACACCTTC. Amino acids: CASSKQANYGYTF. The chain employs TRBV6-6 and TRBJ1-2; possible D gene TRBD1, 5 bases. Per germline, CDR1 MNHNY and CDR2 SVGAGI (reference sequence). The ends were cut back, 5 bases at V and 2 bases at J, with 9 bases in the middle. The CDR3 covers 13 residues.

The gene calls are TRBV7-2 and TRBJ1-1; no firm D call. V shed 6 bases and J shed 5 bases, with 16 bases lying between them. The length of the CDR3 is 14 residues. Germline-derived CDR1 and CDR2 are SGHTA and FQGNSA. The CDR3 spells CASRITPGVTEAFF. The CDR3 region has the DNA TGTGCCAGCAGAATCACCCCCGGGGTTACTGAAGCTTTCTTT.

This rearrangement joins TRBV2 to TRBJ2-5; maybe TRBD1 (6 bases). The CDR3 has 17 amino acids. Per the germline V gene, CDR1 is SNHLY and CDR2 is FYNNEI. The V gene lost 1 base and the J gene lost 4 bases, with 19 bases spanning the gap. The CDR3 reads CASSEEGEGDPRETQYF. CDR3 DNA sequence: TGTGCCAGCAGTGAAGAGGGAGAGGGGGACCCAAGAGAGACCCAGTACTTC.

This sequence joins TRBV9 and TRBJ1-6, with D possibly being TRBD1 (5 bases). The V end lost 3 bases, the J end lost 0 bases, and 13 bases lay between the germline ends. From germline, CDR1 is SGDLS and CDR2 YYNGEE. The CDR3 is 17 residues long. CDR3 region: CASSEQLDSSYNSPLHF. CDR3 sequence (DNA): TGTGCCAGCAGCGAACAGCTTGACAGCTCCTATAATTCACCCCTCCACTTT.

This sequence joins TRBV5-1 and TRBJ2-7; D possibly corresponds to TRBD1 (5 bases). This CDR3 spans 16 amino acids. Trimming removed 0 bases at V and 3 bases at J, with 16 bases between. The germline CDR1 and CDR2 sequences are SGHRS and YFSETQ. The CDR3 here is CASSLGAGKANYEQYF. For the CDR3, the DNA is TGCGCCAGCAGCTTGGGGGCAGGGAAGGCAAACTACGAGCAGTACTTC.

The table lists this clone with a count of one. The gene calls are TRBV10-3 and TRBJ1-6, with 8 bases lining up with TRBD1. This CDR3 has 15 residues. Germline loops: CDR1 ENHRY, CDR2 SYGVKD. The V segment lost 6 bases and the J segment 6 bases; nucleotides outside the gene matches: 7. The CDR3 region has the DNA TGTGCCATCAGCCCGGACAGGGTGGGTAATTCACCCCTCCACTTT. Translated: CAISPDRVGNSPLHF.

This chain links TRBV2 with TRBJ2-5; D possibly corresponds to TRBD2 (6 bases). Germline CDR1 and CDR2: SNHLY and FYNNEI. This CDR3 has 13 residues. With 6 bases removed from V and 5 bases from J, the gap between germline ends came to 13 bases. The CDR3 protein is CASRSGGTETQYF. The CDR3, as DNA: TGTGCCAGCAGGTCGGGCGGGACGGAGACCCAGTACTTC.

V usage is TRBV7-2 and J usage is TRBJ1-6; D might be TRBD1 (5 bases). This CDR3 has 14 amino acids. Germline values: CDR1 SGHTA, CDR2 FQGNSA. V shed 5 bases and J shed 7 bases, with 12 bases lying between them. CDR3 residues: CASSTNSGNSPLHF. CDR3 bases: TGTGCCAGCAGCACCAACTCAGGGAATTCACCCCTCCACTTT.

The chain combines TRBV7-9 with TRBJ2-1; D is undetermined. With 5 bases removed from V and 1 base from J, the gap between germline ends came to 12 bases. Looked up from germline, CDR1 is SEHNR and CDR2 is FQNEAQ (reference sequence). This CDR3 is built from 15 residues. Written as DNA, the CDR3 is TGTGCCAGCAGCCGTTCGGTGATATCCTACAATGAGCAGTTCTTC. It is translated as CASSRSVISYNEQFF.

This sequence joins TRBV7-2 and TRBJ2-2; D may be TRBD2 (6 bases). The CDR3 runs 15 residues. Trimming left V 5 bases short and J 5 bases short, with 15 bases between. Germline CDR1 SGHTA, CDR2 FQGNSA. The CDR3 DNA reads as TGTGCCAGCAGCCGCCGGGACTGGGGAACCGGGGAGCTGTTTTTT. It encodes CASSRRDWGTGELFF.

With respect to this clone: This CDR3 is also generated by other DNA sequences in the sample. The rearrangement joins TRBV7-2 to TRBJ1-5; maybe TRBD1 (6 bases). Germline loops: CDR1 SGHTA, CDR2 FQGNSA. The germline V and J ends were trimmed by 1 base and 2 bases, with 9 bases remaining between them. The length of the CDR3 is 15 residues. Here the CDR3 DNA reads TGTGCCAGCAGCTTAGTCAGGGGAGGCAATCAGCCCCAGCATTTT. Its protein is CASSLVRGGNQPQHF.

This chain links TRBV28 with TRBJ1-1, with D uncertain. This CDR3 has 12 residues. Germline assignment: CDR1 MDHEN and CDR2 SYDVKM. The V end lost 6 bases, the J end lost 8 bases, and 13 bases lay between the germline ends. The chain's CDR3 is CASSSLVEEAFF. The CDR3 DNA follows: TGTGCCAGCAGCTCTCTAGTCGAAGAAGCTTTCTTT.

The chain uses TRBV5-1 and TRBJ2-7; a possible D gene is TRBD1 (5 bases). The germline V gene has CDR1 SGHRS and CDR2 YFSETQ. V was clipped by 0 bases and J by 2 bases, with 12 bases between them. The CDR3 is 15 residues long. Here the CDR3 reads CASSLAAGLTYEQYF. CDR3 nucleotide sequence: TGCGCCAGCAGCTTGGCCGCAGGGCTGACCTACGAGCAGTACTTC.

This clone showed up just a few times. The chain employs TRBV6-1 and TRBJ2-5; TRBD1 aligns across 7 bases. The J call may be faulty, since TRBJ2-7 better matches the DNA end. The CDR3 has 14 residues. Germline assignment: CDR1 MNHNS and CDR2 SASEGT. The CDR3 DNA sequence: TGTGCCAGCAGTGAAGCCTGGGACAGCTACGAGCAGTACTTC. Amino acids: CASSEAWDSYEQYF.

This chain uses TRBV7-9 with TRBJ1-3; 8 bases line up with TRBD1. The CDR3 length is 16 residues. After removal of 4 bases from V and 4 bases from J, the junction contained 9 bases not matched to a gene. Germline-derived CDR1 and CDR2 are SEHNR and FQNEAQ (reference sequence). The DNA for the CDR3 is TGTGCCAGCAGCTCGAGGACAGGGCGACGAGGAAACACCATATATTTT. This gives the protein CASSSRTGRRGNTIYF.

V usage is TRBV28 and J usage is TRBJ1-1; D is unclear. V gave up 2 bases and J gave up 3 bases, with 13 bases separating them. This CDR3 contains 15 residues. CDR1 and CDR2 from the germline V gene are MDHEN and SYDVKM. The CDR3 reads CASSLGSSLYTEAFF. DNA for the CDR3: TGTGCCAGCAGTTTAGGTTCCAGTCTCTACACTGAAGCTTTCTTT.

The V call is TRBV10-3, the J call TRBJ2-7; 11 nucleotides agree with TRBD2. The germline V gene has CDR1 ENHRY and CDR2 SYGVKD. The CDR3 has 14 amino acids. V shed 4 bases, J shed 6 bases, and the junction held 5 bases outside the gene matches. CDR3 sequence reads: CAISGAGTSGEQYF. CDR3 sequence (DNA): TGTGCCATCAGTGGGGCCGGGACTAGCGGCGAGCAGTACTTC.

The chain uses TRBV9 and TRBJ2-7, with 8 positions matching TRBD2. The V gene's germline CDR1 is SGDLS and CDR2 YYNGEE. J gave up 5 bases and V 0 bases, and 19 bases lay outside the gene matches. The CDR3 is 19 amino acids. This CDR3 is CASSVEGPGWQRERNEQYF. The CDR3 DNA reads TGTGCCAGCAGCGTAGAGGGGCCCGGGTGGCAGCGGGAGAGGAACGAGCAGTACTTC.

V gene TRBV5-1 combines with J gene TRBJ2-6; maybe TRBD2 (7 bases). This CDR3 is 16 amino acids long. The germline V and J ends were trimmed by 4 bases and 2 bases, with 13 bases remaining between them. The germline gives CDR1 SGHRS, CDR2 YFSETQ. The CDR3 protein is CASSPEGGPGANVLTF. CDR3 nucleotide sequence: TGCGCCAGCAGCCCGGAGGGGGGGCCTGGGGCCAACGTCCTGACTTTC.

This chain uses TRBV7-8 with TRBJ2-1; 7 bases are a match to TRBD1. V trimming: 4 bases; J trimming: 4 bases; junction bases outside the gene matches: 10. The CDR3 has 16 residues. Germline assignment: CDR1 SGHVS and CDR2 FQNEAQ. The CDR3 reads CASSSDRVRGYNEQFF. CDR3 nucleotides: TGTGCCAGCAGCTCCGACAGGGTTCGAGGGTACAATGAGCAGTTCTTC.

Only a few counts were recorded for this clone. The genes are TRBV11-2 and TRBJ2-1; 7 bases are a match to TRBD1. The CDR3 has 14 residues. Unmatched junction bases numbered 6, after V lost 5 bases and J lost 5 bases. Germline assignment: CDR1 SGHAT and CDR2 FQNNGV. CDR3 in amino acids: CASSRTGKNNEQFF. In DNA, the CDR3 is TGTGCCAGCAGCCGGACAGGAAAGAACAATGAGCAGTTCTTC.